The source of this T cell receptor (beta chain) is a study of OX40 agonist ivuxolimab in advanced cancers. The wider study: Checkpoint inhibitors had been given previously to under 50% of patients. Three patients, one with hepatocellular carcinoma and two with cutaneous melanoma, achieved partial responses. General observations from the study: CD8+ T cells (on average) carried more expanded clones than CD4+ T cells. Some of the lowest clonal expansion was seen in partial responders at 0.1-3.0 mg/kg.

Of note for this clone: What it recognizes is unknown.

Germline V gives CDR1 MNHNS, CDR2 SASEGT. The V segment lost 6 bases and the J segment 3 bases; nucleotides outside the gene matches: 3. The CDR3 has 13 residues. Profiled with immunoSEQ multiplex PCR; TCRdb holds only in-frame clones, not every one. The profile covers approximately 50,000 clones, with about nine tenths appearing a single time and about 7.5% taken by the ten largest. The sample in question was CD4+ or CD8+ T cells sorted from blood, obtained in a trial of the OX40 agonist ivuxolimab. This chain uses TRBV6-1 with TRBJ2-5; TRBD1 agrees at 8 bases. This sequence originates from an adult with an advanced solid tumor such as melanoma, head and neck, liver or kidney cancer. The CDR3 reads CASRTGVKETQYF. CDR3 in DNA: TGTGCCAGCAGGACAGGGGTTAAAGAGACCCAGTACTTC.